This TCR beta chain derives from a study of blood T cell repertoires in COVID-19 (dated by TCRdb to between 2020 and 2021). Regarding the study in general: Collaborator samples came from the United States, Italy and Spain and covered acute and convalescent phases of COVID-19. The prospective study material was composed of cDNA or gDNA derived from T cells, B-cell-depleted T cells, or PBMCs. The dataset comprised deeply sampled blood TCRbeta repertoires from subjects exposed to, actively infected with, or recovered from COVID-19. A freely available public database, intended as a resource for researchers studying the immune response to SARS-CoV-2, is where the repertoires were released. Samples were obtained from the ongoing ImmuneRACE study (first 160 participants) and from about 1,300 subjects provided by 6 global collaborators. A de-identified subject ID, COVID-19 status, age in years and sex were almost always included in the sample metadata. Where HLA class I and class II types were available, the types were taken from metadata supplied by the sample provider, not from assay-based typing. Overall results and qualifications from the work: The quantity of clinical and demographic metadata differed by source and by participant and was supplied without curation.

This clone was detected a few times. It has no known antigen specificity. No much larger clone exists at a distance of one base, and base qualities are not known. The immunoSEQ Assay, a bias-controlled multiplex PCR, was used to amplify TCRbeta CDR3 regions from genomic DNA. Under the source paper's analysis protocol: Within the assay, amplification of reference gene primers was used to estimate how many nucleated cells each sample contained. To quantify the absolute abundance of each unique TCRbeta CDR3 rearrangement, sequence reads were collapsed and filtered. Productive Simpson clonality was computed per sample as the square root of Simpson's diversity index over productive rearrangements. The immuneACCESS repertoire file appears here via TCRdb, limited to in-frame rearrangements. These files lack a portion of the clones; in checked studies, under half of the deficit traces to unresolved V genes, and the cause of the others is not known. D and trimming come from the DNA, and the V and J calls and clone size come from that table. The sample table contains some 160,000 clones; only one count was recorded for 84% of them. The ten most abundant clones make up approximately 7.7% of the sample.

Participants in the prospective study were enrolled through a virtual design, were aged about 18 to 100 years, and lived in approximately 25 United States geographic areas. In the prospective study, cohorts were assigned on the basis of participant-reported clinical history obtained from a screening survey and a study questionnaire. For ImmuneRACE Cohort 3, a participant was defined as recovered based on two consecutive negative NP/OP PCR tests, clearance by a healthcare professional, or resolution of symptoms. Each participant in the prospective study had whole blood, serum and a nasopharyngeal or oropharyngeal swab collected by mobile phlebotomists. Additional blood draws and questionnaires over a 2-month period could optionally be provided by prospective study participants. Before DNA extraction, prospective study blood samples were shipped either frozen or at room temperature. CDR1 and CDR2, looked up from the germline V gene, are KGHSH and LQKENI. The CDR3 sequence holds 13 residues, the cysteine and phenylalanine included. Just CDR3 DNA is preserved here, 39 bases in frame from base 1. At the junction V is shortened by 5 bases and J by 10 bases; bases outside the gene matches: 4.

Here the chain combines TRBV18 and TRBJ1-4, and 10 junction bases match TRBD1. Sequencing was carried out using PBMCs or T cells enriched from blood (not recorded which). This clonotype was obtained from a woman between 45 and 65 years old who had recovered from COVID-19. The CDR3 sequence is CASSIGQGVKLFF. DNA sequence: TGTGCCAGCTCAATTGGACAGGGGGTAAAACTGTTTTTT.